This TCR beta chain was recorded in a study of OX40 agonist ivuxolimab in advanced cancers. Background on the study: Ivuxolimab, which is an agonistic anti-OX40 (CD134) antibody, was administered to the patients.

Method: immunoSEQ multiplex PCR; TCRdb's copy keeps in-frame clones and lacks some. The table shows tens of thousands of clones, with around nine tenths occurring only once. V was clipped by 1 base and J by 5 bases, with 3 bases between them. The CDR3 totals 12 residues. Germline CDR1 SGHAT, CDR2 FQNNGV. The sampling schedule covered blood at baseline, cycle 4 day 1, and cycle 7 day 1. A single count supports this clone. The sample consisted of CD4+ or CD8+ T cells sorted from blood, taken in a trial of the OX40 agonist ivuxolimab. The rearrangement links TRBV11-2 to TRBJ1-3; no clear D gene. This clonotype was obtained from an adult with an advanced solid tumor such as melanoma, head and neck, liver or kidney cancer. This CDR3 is CASSLVRNTIYF. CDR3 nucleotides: TGTGCCAGCAGCTTAGTCCGAAACACCATATATTTT.